A single sample gave rise to the 3 T cell receptor beta chains below, sequenced in a study of T cells in Graves' hyperthyroidism and ophthalmopathy. Amplification yielded TCR beta CDR3 regions, with RNA transcripts as the source. During a first-round RT-PCR of the TCR CDR3, the HTBI primer set was used. TCRdb re-called the multiplex PCR reads with MiXCR, one entry per CDR3 protein. The sample shows hundreds of thousands of distinct CDR3 sequences, 14% of them seen only once. The sequencing input was blood. All receptors derive from a woman aged 45-65 years with Graves' ophthalmopathy.

This clonotype has a count of ten or more. The V gene is TRBV6-2 or TRBV6-3, the J gene TRBJ1-2; the D is unclear. In germline, CDR1 is MNHEY, CDR2 SVGEGT. V shed 1 base and J shed 2 bases, with 11 bases lying between them. The CDR3 has 15 amino acids. Here the CDR3 reads CASSYLSGLNYGYTF. The CDR3 region has the DNA TGTGCCAGCAGTTACTTATCCGGGCTGAACTATGGCTACACCTTC.

Many counts were recorded for this clonotype. This CDR3 reads CSAKVRSGANYNEQFF. The DNA for the CDR3 is TGCAGTGCTAAGGTCCGTAGCGGGGCAAATTACAATGAGCAGTTCTTC. This chain joins TRBV20-1 and TRBJ2-1; the match to TRBD2 covers 8 bases. Germline V gene sequence: CDR1 DFQATT, CDR2 SNEGSKA (reference sequence). The CDR3 has 16 amino acids. V gave up 4 bases and J gave up 4 bases; unmatched junction bases: 12.

This clonotype was counted ten times or more. The CDR3 region has the DNA TGCGCCAGCAGCTTTGGAGACAGGGATGGAAAGACCCAGTACTTC. Protein: CASSFGDRDGKTQYF. The chain carries TRBV5-1 and TRBJ2-5, with 7 bases aligning to TRBD1. CDR1 and CDR2 (germline): SGHRS, YFSETQ. CDR3 length: 15 amino acids. J was trimmed by 6 bases and V by 2 bases; bases with no gene match: 10.